A selection of T cell receptor beta chains follows, all from one sample in a study of human T cells and chemical hapten exposure. TCRdb re-analysed the RACE reads in MiXCR, keeping a single row per CDR3 protein. The profile shows roughly 380,000 distinct CDR3 sequences, roughly 6% of them singletons. The material was whole blood, obtained in connection with sensitization to the hapten diphenylcyclopropenone (DPC). Source of these receptors: a woman younger than 30 with alopecia areata. Some clones in this sample may be carry-over from other donors' samples. CDR3s leave out the opening cysteine and the closing phenylalanine or tryptophan. Each record gives: D gene, J gene, V gene, CDR3 protein. A D gene is named only where the DNA matches it firmly.

TRBD1,TRBJ1-2,TRBV6-5,ASSYSTPQGEGIDYT
TRBD1,TRBJ1-2,TRBV20-1,SARWTGEAFYGYT
-,TRBJ1-6,TRBV25-1,ASRVYNSPLH
-,TRBJ2-7,TRBV10-3,AISEKGQTLGQY
-,TRBJ2-2,TRBV6-1,ASSEGPVTGELF
-,TRBJ2-1,TRBV3-1,ASSQGSVREQF
TRBD1,TRBJ2-7,TRBV4-3,ASSQDRATGTEQY
TRBD1,TRBJ2-5,TRBV20-1,SAWGQEETQY
-,TRBJ1-1,TRBV5-1,ASSPVAGVNTEAF
TRBD2,TRBJ2-1,TRBV27,ASSLSVAGGYNEQF
-,TRBJ2-7,TRBV3-1,ASSQEDTGLYEQY
TRBD1,TRBJ1-6,TRBV6-5,ASSYSTGQGYNSPLH
TRBD2,TRBJ2-1,TRBV11-1,ASSLGVIAGHDRQF
-,TRBJ1-6,TRBV25-1,ASQSLSSYNSPLH
-,TRBJ2-3,TRBV9,ASSVVSLGGPSTDTQY
-,TRBJ2-7,TRBV7-2,ASREATLVSHADYEQY
-,TRBJ2-2,TRBV4-1,ASSQVFGTGTNTGELF
-,TRBJ1-1,TRBV12-3/TRBV12-4,ASKLQGLQAF
-,TRBJ1-1,TRBV4-3,ASSQAAGSNTEAF
-,TRBJ2-4,TRBV7-2,ASSPLNKNIQY
-,TRBJ2-3,TRBV6-4,ASSDANLARIDTQY
-,TRBJ2-6,TRBV5-1,ASSLQTGNSGANVLT
-,TRBJ2-7,TRBV4-3,ASSQRWGDEQY
-,TRBJ2-7,TRBV9,ASSPSRSYEQY
-,TRBJ2-7,TRBV28,ASSQLPSEQY
-,TRBJ2-6,TRBV12-3/TRBV12-4,ASTSRRAGALSGANVLT
-,TRBJ1-2,TRBV27,ASRDNNYGYT
-,TRBJ2-3,TRBV9,ASSVVAADTQY
TRBD2,TRBJ2-7,TRBV6-2/TRBV6-3,ASSYGFSGGHYEQY
-,TRBJ1-2,TRBV29-1,SATTPGRNTRHSYGYT
TRBD2,TRBJ2-2,TRBV9,ASSVATSALTGELF
-,TRBJ1-4,TRBV18,ASHRTDLREKLF
-,TRBJ1-4,TRBV12-3/TRBV12-4,ASSFSPEKLF
-,TRBJ1-4,TRBV9,ASSVGTRNGEKLF
TRBD1,TRBJ1-1,TRBV4-2,ASSAQGASYTEAF
-,TRBJ1-2,TRBV28,ASSFTVYGYT
-,TRBJ1-2,TRBV4-3,ASSQEYRAGRTYGYT
-,TRBJ1-1,TRBV6-1,ASSVWGSTEAF
-,TRBJ2-1,TRBV12-3/TRBV12-4,ASSFRGGLEQF
-,TRBJ1-4,TRBV6-6,ASSYRGGDEKLF
-,TRBJ1-2,TRBV6-2/TRBV6-3,ASSHGTTYGYT
-,TRBJ2-3,TRBV5-4,ASSLAAQRSTDTQY
-,TRBJ1-2,TRBV27,ASSTRGRGDRYGYT